The rows below give T cell receptor beta chains drawn from one sample of a study of blood T cells in healthy people across ages. TCRdb reprocessed the 5' RACE reads with MiXCR, giving one entry per CDR3 protein. The repertoire holds some 700,000 distinct CDR3 sequences, with 22% as singletons. Sequences were obtained from blood. These receptors came from a man between 65 and 80 years old in good health. Each CDR3 is given with its conserved first and last residue. D genes are given only for firm matches. Not all rows give a size; the values are once, few, many and, for expanded clones, a class.

CDR3nt,CDR3aa,d_gene,j_gene,v_gene,abundance
TGTGCCAGCAGCCCGGGGGGTGGTACCTCCTACAATGAGCAGTTCTTC,CASSPGGGTSYNEQFF,TRBD2,TRBJ2-1,TRBV7-2,.
TGTGCCAGCAGCTTAACGGGGGGACAGGGCACTGAAGCTTTCTTT,CASSLTGGQGTEAFF,TRBD1,TRBJ1-1,TRBV7-3,.
TGTGCCAGCAGCTTCGGGACTAGCGCCTTGGATGCGCAGTATTTT,CASSFGTSALDAQYF,TRBD2,TRBJ2-3,TRBV5-6,few
TGTGCCAGTAAGCCGGGACAGGGCCTAAACAATGAGCAGTTCTTC,CASKPGQGLNNEQFF,TRBD1,TRBJ2-1,TRBV19,.
TGTGCCAGCAGCACTGGGACCTCCCGGGAGGGCTACACCTTC,CASSTGTSREGYTF,.,TRBJ1-2,TRBV12-3/TRBV12-4,.
TGTGCCACCAGTGGGGACAGGGCTGCAACTAATGAAAAACTGTTTTTT,CATSGDRAATNEKLFF,TRBD1,TRBJ1-4,TRBV24-1,.
TGTGCCAGCTCACCTTATCGACAGTCCAGCTCCTACGAGCAGTACTTC,CASSPYRQSSSYEQYF,.,TRBJ2-7,TRBV18,few
TGTGCCAGCACCCCGGGACAGGGCTACACCTTC,CASTPGQGYTF,TRBD1,TRBJ1-2,TRBV6-1,.
TGTGCCATCAGTGAGACAAAGAATAGCAATCAGCCCCAGCATTTT,CAISETKNSNQPQHF,.,TRBJ1-5,TRBV10-3,.
TGTGCCAGCAGCCAAGACCAGGGGATCACCGGGAAGCTGTTTTTT,CASSQDQGITGKLFF,.,TRBJ2-2,TRBV4-2,.